This T cell receptor (beta chain) derives from a study of STAT5B mutations in CD4+ large granular lymphocyte leukemia. Germline V gives CDR1 SGHRS, CDR2 YFSETQ. V lost 4 bases and J lost 4; bases outside the gene matches: 6. The CDR3 loop spans 16 amino acids. Of note for this clone: Its specificity is unknown.

Regarding the study as a whole: 8/27 top patient clones versus 2/35 control clones were TRBV06-family.

The assay was run at survey level. Per the original data handling: The detection floor for productive clonotype frequency was 2.59 x 10-5. Only in-frame clones appear in the TCRdb table, and some are missing; sequencing was by immunoSEQ multiplex PCR. V, J and clone size were drawn from that table, and D and trimming were deduced from the DNA. The table has 40,000 to 55,000 clones, about 80% seen once. The gene calls are TRBV5-1 and TRBJ1-5; TRBD1 matches 12 bases. The TCR was taken from a human donor in good health. The source material was CD4+ T cells from blood buffy coats. The CDR3 reads CASSPGTGGTNQPQHF. The CDR3 DNA reads as TGCGCCAGCAGCCCTGGGACAGGGGGCACGAATCAGCCCCAGCATTTT. Using reference TRBV5-1 and TRBJ1-5 for the parts outside the CDR3, the full variable domain is KAGVTQTPRYLIKTRGQQVTLSCSPISGHRSVSWYQQTPGQGLQFLFEYFSETQRNKGNFPGRFSGRQFSNSRSEMNVSTLELGDSALYLCASSPGTGGTNQPQHFGDGTRLSIL.